This T cell receptor (beta chain) was obtained from a study of T-cell reconstitution after alpha-beta-depleted transplantation in children. This clonotype was observed a handful of times. Germline V gene data show CDR1 as MNHEY and CDR2 as SMNVEV (reference sequence). The CDR3 is 15 residues long. Trimming took 5 bases from V and 4 from J; bases not matched to a gene: 7. Preparation of the TCRbeta library was carried out with unique molecular identifiers. One entry per CDR3 protein results from TCRdb running MiXCR on the PCR reads. Counted here are a few hundred thousand distinct CDR3 sequences, roughly 9.5% occurring once; the ten biggest clones make up 9.5% to 13%.

The V gene is TRBV27, the J gene TRBJ2-3, with 9 bases fitting TRBD1. This sample comprised PBMCs from the stem cell graft donor, obtained from the stem cell graft. The origin of this receptor is a human donor who donated a stem cell graft to a child with SCID. The CDR3 region is CASSTTGGAPDTQYF. The CDR3 DNA reads TGTGCCAGCAGTACAACAGGGGGCGCCCCAGATACGCAGTATTTT.